This T cell receptor beta chain was captured by sequencing in a study of OX40 agonist ivuxolimab in advanced cancers. Overall study: Every 2 weeks, patients got intravenous ivuxolimab at one of six dose levels (0.01-10 mg/kg).

CDR3 length: 14 residues. The ends were cut back, 6 bases at V and 8 bases at J, with 19 bases in the middle. Germline loops: CDR1 MNHEY, CDR2 SMNVEV (reference sequence). Assay: immunoSEQ multiplex PCR; the TCRdb copy retains only in-frame clones and omits some. The sample lists roughly 100,000 clones, around nine tenths occurring once. The specimen was CD4+ or CD8+ T cells sorted from blood, collected in a trial of the OX40 agonist ivuxolimab. This chain joins TRBV27 and TRBJ1-2; D is ambiguous. The sequence was collected from an adult with an advanced solid tumor such as melanoma, head and neck, liver or kidney cancer. CDR3 sequence: CASRTSATLWGYTF. The CDR3 DNA reads TGTGCCAGCAGAACATCAGCGACCCTATGGGGCTACACCTTC.